These T cell receptor beta chains were read from a single sample in a study of high-grade serous ovarian cancer treatment subgroups. This table comes from immunoSEQ multiplex PCR, and its TCRdb copy is limited to in-frame clones, with some not included. This sample carries about 4,300 clones, 60% to 80% of them seen once, and the ten largest clones take over 15%. Material for sequencing was tumor tissue. The source of these receptors is a human donor with high-grade serous ovarian cancer. The CDR3 runs from the conserved cysteine through the conserved F or W. Each record gives: D gene, clone size, J gene, V gene, CDR3 DNA, CDR3 protein. The D gene is left open where the match is weak. Clone sizes are given selectively: once, few, many, or a class where the clone is expanded.

TRBD1 | few | TRBJ1-2 | TRBV19 | TGTGCCAGTAATAACCAGAAGGGGGCCGGTGGCTACACCTTC | CASNNQKGAGGYTF
NA | NA | TRBJ1-5 | TRBV7-9 | TGTGCCAGCAGCTTAGGTACGGGGACGAGCAATCAGCCCCAGCATTTT | CASSLGTGTSNQPQHF
TRBD1 | NA | TRBJ1-2 | TRBV28 | TGTGCCAGCAGCCGTCCCGGGACAGGGGACGGCTGCACCTTC | CASSRPGTGDGCTF
TRBD2 | NA | TRBJ2-3 | TRBV7-8 | TGTGCCAGCAGCTTAGCGACTAGCGGGGAGCTGGGAGATACGCAGTATTTT | CASSLATSGELGDTQYF
NA | NA | TRBJ2-7 | TRBV7-2 | TGTGCCAGCAGCTTAGATCCCTGGTCGGAATCCTCCTACGAGCAGTACTTC | CASSLDPWSESSYEQYF
NA | NA | TRBJ2-1 | TRBV11-3 | TGTGCCAGCAGTAAGGGGGGAGGAAGGGAGAATGAGCAGTTCTTC | CASSKGGGRENEQFF
NA | NA | TRBJ2-1 | TRBV6-5 | TGTGCCAGCAGTTACTCAGAAACAGTACAAGACAATGAGCAGTTCTTC | CASSYSETVQDNEQFF
TRBD1 | few | TRBJ1-1 | TRBV10-3 | TGTGCCATCAGTGTAGACAGGGCCAACACTGAAGCTTTCTTT | CAISVDRANTEAFF
NA | few | TRBJ2-5 | TRBV29-1 | TGCAGCGCTCTTAGGGGAAAAGAGACCCAGTACTTC | CSALRGKETQYF
NA | NA | TRBJ1-2 | TRBV18 | TGTGCCAGCTCACGGACTCTCCGGACATCTCCTAACTATGGCTACACCTTC | CASSRTLRTSPNYGYTF
NA | few | TRBJ1-2 | TRBV5-6 | TGTGCCAGCAGTATCAGGGGAGCAGACTATGGCTACACCTTC | CASSIRGADYGYTF
NA | NA | TRBJ2-1 | TRBV11-2 | TGTGCCAGCAGCTTAGATAGGTTCGGCACACTTCATACATACAATGAGCAGTTCTTC | CASSLDRFGTLHTYNEQFF
NA | NA | TRBJ1-1 | TRBV5-6 | TGTGCCAGCAGCCTTATGGGGCCGTCTGAAGCTTTCTTT | CASSLMGPSEAFF
NA | NA | TRBJ1-1 | TRBV11-2 | TGTGCCAGCAGCGGGGACACCCGACGCGCTGAAGCTTTCTTT | CASSGDTRRAEAFF
NA | NA | TRBJ2-1 | TRBV5-1 | TGCGCCAGCAGCTTCGGGTTTGAGCAGTTCTTC | CASSFGFEQFF
NA | NA | TRBJ1-5 | TRBV19 | TGTGCCAGTAGTATAGGATGGGAAGTTCGGCCCCAGCATTTT | CASSIGWEVRPQHF
NA | NA | TRBJ2-1 | TRBV28 | TGTGCCAGCCGCCGGGCAAGCTCCTACAATGAGCAGTTCTTC | CASRRASSYNEQFF
NA | once | TRBJ2-5 | TRBV2 | TGTGCCAGCAGACAGGGAAGAGAAGAGACCCAGTACTTC | CASRQGREETQYF
NA | NA | TRBJ1-2 | TRBV2 | TGTGCCAGCAGATTCAGGGTTAACTATGGCTACACCTTC | CASRFRVNYGYTF
TRBD1 | few | TRBJ2-1 | TRBV4-3 | TGCGCCAGCAGCCAAGACGGGACAGTTAACTCCCACAACAATGAGCAGTTCTTC | CASSQDGTVNSHNNEQFF
NA | once | TRBJ2-3 | TRBV7-9 | TGTGCCAGCAGCTTTGGGCCTAGGGATACGCAGTATTTT | CASSFGPRDTQYF
TRBD2 | NA | TRBJ2-1 | TRBV4-2 | TGTGCCAGCAGCCAGGACGCCGGGACTAGCGGGAACAATGAGCAGTTCTTC | CASSQDAGTSGNNEQFF
NA | NA | TRBJ1-2 | TRBV6-1 | TGTGCCAGCTGCCCCCCTCAGTTCGGGTACTATGGCTACACCTTC | CASCPPQFGYYGYTF
TRBD1 | NA | TRBJ1-2 | TRBV29-1 | TGCAGCTCGCAGGGGGCATATGGCTACACCTTC | CSSQGAYGYTF
NA | once | TRBJ1-2 | TRBV27 | TGTGCCAGCAATTTATCGAGGGCTCTCTATGGCTACACCTTC | CASNLSRALYGYTF
TRBD2 | NA | TRBJ2-3 | TRBV6-1 | TGTGCCAGCGGCAGAGCAGCGGGAGGGGTAGATACGCAGTATTTT | CASGRAAGGVDTQYF
TRBD1 | NA | TRBJ2-1 | TRBV12-5 | TGTGCTAGTGGTTTAGGGACAGGGGGTTACAATGAGCAGTTCTTC | CASGLGTGGYNEQFF
TRBD2 | once | TRBJ2-7 | TRBV10-2 | TGCGCCAGCAGGGATACTAGCGGTTACGAGCAGTACTTC | CASRDTSGYEQYF
NA | NA | TRBJ2-1 | TRBV7-7 | TGTGCCAGCAGCCCCGAAGTCCTTACCGCCCGGGATGAGCAGTTCTTC | CASSPEVLTARDEQFF
NA | NA | TRBJ1-1 | TRBV7-2 | TGTGCCAGCAGCTCCAGAGGGTTAGGATACACTGAAGCTTTCTTT | CASSSRGLGYTEAFF
TRBD1 | NA | TRBJ2-4 | TRBV7-9 | TGTGCCAGCAGCGGGGACAGGGGATTAGCCAAAAACATTCAGTACTTC | CASSGDRGLAKNIQYF
TRBD1 | once | TRBJ2-7 | TRBV18 | TGTGCCAGCTCATCGGGGACAGGGGGACCGTACGAGCAGTACTTC | CASSSGTGGPYEQYF
TRBD2 | NA | TRBJ2-3 | TRBV10-3 | TGTGCCATCGGGGGACTAGACGCAGATACGCAGTATTTT | CAIGGLDADTQYF
TRBD2 | NA | TRBJ2-3 | TRBV2 | TGTGCCAGCAGAAGATTACTAGCGGGAGTACCGGATACGCAGTATTTT | CASRRLLAGVPDTQYF
NA | few | TRBJ1-2 | TRBV7-9 | TGTGCCAGCAGCTCAACCCTACCCACCTATGGCTACACCTTC | CASSSTLPTYGYTF